These 15 T cell receptor beta chains came from one sample sequenced in a study of blood T cell repertoires in COVID-19. This table comes from immunoSEQ multiplex PCR, and its TCRdb copy is limited to in-frame clones, with some not included. The sample carries 200,000 to 300,000 clones, roughly 84% recorded once. Sequencing was carried out using peripheral blood. These receptors all come from a woman aged 40-49 years who had recovered from COVID-19.

The rearrangement joins TRBV18 to TRBJ2-7, with TRBD1 identical over 8 bases. There are 16 residues in the CDR3. The V gene end was trimmed by 0 bases and the J gene end by 2 bases; junction bases not matched to a gene: 6. CDR1 KGHSH and CDR2 LQKENI come from the germline V gene. CDR3 residues: CASSPPRAQGAYEQYF. The CDR3 DNA reads as TGTGCCAGCTCACCACCTAGGGCACAGGGGGCCTACGAGCAGTACTTC.

This chain links TRBV5-1 with TRBJ2-6; the match to TRBD1 covers 8 bases. V gave up 1 base and J gave up 0 bases; unmatched junction bases: 9. Germline V CDR1 and CDR2: SGHRS, YFSETQ. The CDR3 runs 19 residues. Written as DNA, the CDR3 is TGCGCCAGCAGCTTGCCCCCCGGGACAGGCCTCTCTGGGGCCAACGTCCTGACTTTC. This gives the protein CASSLPPGTGLSGANVLTF.

The chain uses TRBV10-3 and TRBJ1-2; 7 bases agree with TRBD1. CDR1 is ENHRY and CDR2 is SYGVKD in the germline V gene. This CDR3 is built from 13 residues. The V gene end was trimmed by 6 bases and the J gene end by 2 bases; junction bases not matched to a gene: 3. The CDR3 loop is CAIRGGQNYGYTF. CDR3 coding DNA: TGTGCCATCAGGGGGGGACAGAACTATGGCTACACCTTC.

The count of this clone is one. The chain is built from TRBV29-1 and TRBJ1-2; TRBD1 is a possible D gene (6 bases). This CDR3 has 12 residues. The germline V gene encodes CDR1 SQVTM and CDR2 ANQGSEA. The V and J ends lost 6 bases and 8 bases respectively, with 16 bases between them. CDR3 bases: TGCAGCGTCAAACAGGGACTAGTAGGCTACACCTTC. It encodes CSVKQGLVGYTF.

The gene calls are TRBV14 and TRBJ2-7; 8 nucleotides line up with TRBD1. The CDR3 loop spans 17 amino acids. CDR1 and CDR2 (germline): SGHDN, FVKESK. Trimming took 0 bases from V and 2 from J; bases not matched to a gene: 9. The CDR3, as DNA: TGTGCCAGCAGCCAAGATAGGGCCCGGACAGGGACCTACGAGCAGTACTTC. Translated, it gives CASSQDRARTGTYEQYF.

The V call is TRBV5-1, the J call TRBJ1-1; TRBD1 matches at 8 bases. Germline values: CDR1 SGHRS, CDR2 YFSETQ. The CDR3 runs to 14 residues. V was pared by 4 bases and J by 1 base, with 3 bases of the junction left unmatched. Here the CDR3 DNA reads TGCGCCAGCAGCGGGGGACAGGCGAACACTGAAGCTTTCTTT. Protein sequence: CASSGGQANTEAFF.

This clone was counted a few times. CDR3 in DNA: TGTGCCAGCAGTAGAGAGTCTTATGGCTACACCTTC. It encodes CASSRESYGYTF. J is TRBJ1-2 and V is TRBV6-2 or TRBV6-3; D remains unclear. Trimming removed 5 bases from V and 5 bases from J, with 9 bases in between. CDR3 size: 12 residues. Looked up from germline, CDR1 is MNHEY and CDR2 is SVGEGT.

V gene TRBV6-5 combines with J gene TRBJ2-7; 11 bases match TRBD1. CDR1 is MNHEY, CDR2 SVGAGI, per germline. The CDR3 totals 14 residues. J was trimmed by 4 bases and V by 6 bases; bases with no gene match: 5. The CDR3 nucleotides are TGTGCCAGCAGCTGGGACAGGGGGTGGTACGAGCAGTACTTC. Its translation is CASSWDRGWYEQYF.

This chain uses TRBV4-1 with TRBJ1-6, with no clear D. CDR1 is MGHRA and CDR2 is YSYEKL in the germline V gene. The CDR3 is made up of 16 amino acids. Trimming shortened V by 1 base and J by 0 bases, and 7 bases separated the two germline ends. The CDR3 DNA follows: TGCGCCAGCAGCCAAGGGGCCCACTCCTATAATTCACCCCTCCACTTT. It specifies CASSQGAHSYNSPLHF.

The rearrangement joins TRBV7-6 to TRBJ1-1, with no clear D. The CDR3 spans 14 residues. Per the germline V gene, CDR1 is SGHVS and CDR2 is FNYEAQ. Trimming pared 0 bases from V and 6 bases from J, leaving 11 bases between. The CDR3 protein is CASSLAGLRSEAFF. For the CDR3, the DNA is TGTGCCAGCAGCTTAGCGGGCCTGCGCTCTGAAGCTTTCTTT.

The chain carries TRBV28 and TRBJ1-1; a possible D gene is TRBD1 (5 bases). Germline V CDR1 and CDR2: MDHEN, SYDVKM. V was pared by 3 bases and J by 3 bases, with 20 bases between. There are 17 residues in the CDR3. DNA of the CDR3: TGTGCCAGCAGTTTTTTACTCAGGGAAAATAAGGACACTGAAGCTTTCTTT. It specifies CASSFLLRENKDTEAFF.

The chain links TRBV5-4 to TRBJ1-4; 9 positions agree with TRBD1. J gave up 7 bases and V 0 bases, and 4 bases lay outside the gene matches. The germline CDR1 and CDR2 sequences are SGHNT and YYREEE (reference sequence). The CDR3 has 15 residues. The CDR3 is CASSLGRQGGEKLFF. CDR3 in DNA: TGTGCCAGCAGCTTGGGGAGACAGGGGGGTGAAAAACTGTTTTTT.

This clone showed up many times. The chain joins TRBV7-2 to TRBJ2-2; TRBD1 matches at 8 bases. V shed 4 bases, J shed 6 bases, and the junction held 4 bases outside the gene matches. The CDR3 runs 14 residues. Germline-derived CDR1 and CDR2 are SGHTA and FQGNSA. DNA for the CDR3: TGTGCCAGCAGCTGGACAGGGCTCCCCGGGGAGCTGTTTTTT. Amino acid sequence: CASSWTGLPGELFF.

This chain connects TRBV24-1 to TRBJ1-2, with D tentatively TRBD1 (6 bases). The V end lost 4 bases, the J end lost 4 bases, and 12 bases lay between the germline ends. Per the germline V gene, CDR1 is KGHDR and CDR2 is SFDVKD. This CDR3 is built from 14 residues. The DNA for the CDR3 is TGTGCCACCAGTGAGCGGGGGCCCGGCTATGGCTACACCTTC. Translation: CATSERGPGYGYTF.

This sequence joins TRBV7-6 and TRBJ2-1, with 14 bases that match TRBD2. Germline trimming cut 2 bases from V and 10 bases from J; bases unmatched to any gene: 19. The CDR3 has 20 amino acids. The germline CDR1 and CDR2 sequences are SGHVS and FNYEAQ. Here the CDR3 DNA reads TGTGCCAGCAGCTTATGGGCCGGGACTAGCGGGGGAGCCACCCCAGTGGAGCAGTTCTTC. This codes for CASSLWAGTSGGATPVEQFF.